These T cell receptor beta chains were read from a single sample in a study of cytomegalovirus exposure and HLA in healthy donors. Only in-frame clones appear in the TCRdb table, and some are missing; sequencing was by immunoSEQ multiplex PCR. In the table there are around 120,000 clones, more than 65% of which are singletons. The specimen was PBMCs. These receptors all stem from a woman in her sixties or seventies in good health and CMV-seropositive. The CDR3 runs from the conserved cysteine through the conserved F or W. A D gene is named only where the DNA matches it firmly. Clone size is shown for a subset of rows, as once, few, many or a class of expanded clone.

TGTGCCAGCAGTGAAATGGTTCGAGTTGTCCTCGAGCAGTACTTC	CASSEMVRVVLEQYF	TRBJ2-7	TRBV6-1	.	.
TGTGCCACCAGCAGAGATCGGCGGAAAGATGCCGATGGCTACACCTTC	CATSRDRRKDADGYTF	TRBJ1-2	TRBV15	.	.
TGCGCCAGCAGGTCTGATTTGGGACAGAGGTATGGCTACACCTTC	CASRSDLGQRYGYTF	TRBJ1-2	TRBV5-1	once	TRBD1
TGTGCCATCTATGACAGGGGTGGTTCCTACGAGCAGTACTTC	CAIYDRGGSYEQYF	TRBJ2-7	TRBV2	.	TRBD1
TGTGCCAGCAGCTCCGGACAGGGCGCAAATCAGCCCCAGCATTTT	CASSSGQGANQPQHF	TRBJ1-5	TRBV9	.	TRBD1
TGTGCCAGCAGCCCATCCCCTAGCGGGGGCCGAAAAGAGACCCAGTACTTC	CASSPSPSGGRKETQYF	TRBJ2-5	TRBV9	.	TRBD2
TGTGCCAGCAGCTTGGTGGAGGTCACAGATACGCAGTATTTT	CASSLVEVTDTQYF	TRBJ2-3	TRBV5-8	.	.
TGTGCCAGCACCCTACCCCGGACAGGGCCGATGGGGGCCAACGTCCTGACTTTC	CASTLPRTGPMGANVLTF	TRBJ2-6	TRBV7-3	.	TRBD1
TGTGCCAGCAGCTTAGGACAGCGGGGTTCTGGCTACACCTTC	CASSLGQRGSGYTF	TRBJ1-2	TRBV7-2	.	.
TGTGCCAGCAGCTCCCCCCTCGGTAGCGGGGGTTCAGATACGCAGTATTTT	CASSSPLGSGGSDTQYF	TRBJ2-3	TRBV7-3	.	TRBD2